What follows describes a single T cell receptor (beta chain). There are 10 residues in the CDR3. Germline trimming cut 11 bases from V and 5 bases from J; bases unmatched to any gene: 1. Germline CDR1 is SNHLY and CDR2 is FYNNEI. This sample was taken from a study of blood T cell repertoires in COVID-19. Turning to the study itself: In each case, the material was cDNA or gDNA derived from T cells, B-cell-depleted T cells, or PBMCs.

Self-reported history from a screening survey and questionnaire set each donor's cohort. Sequenced by immunoSEQ multiplex PCR; TCRdb stores in-frame clones only, minus some. The sample has approximately 180,000 clones; around 82% are singletons. This chain uses TRBV2 with TRBJ2-3; 7 bases agree with TRBD2. The source material was PBMCs or T cells enriched from blood (not recorded which). This sequence originates from a woman aged 60-70 years with acute COVID-19. The CDR3 loop is CACGGDTQYF. The CDR3 DNA reads as TGTGCCTGCGGGGGAGATACGCAGTATTTT.